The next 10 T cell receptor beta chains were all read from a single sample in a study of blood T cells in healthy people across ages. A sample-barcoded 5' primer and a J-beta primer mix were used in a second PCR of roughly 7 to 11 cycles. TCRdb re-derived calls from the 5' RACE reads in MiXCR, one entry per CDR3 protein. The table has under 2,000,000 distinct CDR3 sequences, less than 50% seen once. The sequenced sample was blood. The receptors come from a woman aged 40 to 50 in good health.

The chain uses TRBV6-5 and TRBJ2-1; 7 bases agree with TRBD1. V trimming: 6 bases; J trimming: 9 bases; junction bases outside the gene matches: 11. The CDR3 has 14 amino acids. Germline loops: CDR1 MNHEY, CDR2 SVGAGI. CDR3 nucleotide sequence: TGTGCCAGCAGCCCCGGGACAGCCCGGGGTGAGCAGTTCTTC. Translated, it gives CASSPGTARGEQFF.

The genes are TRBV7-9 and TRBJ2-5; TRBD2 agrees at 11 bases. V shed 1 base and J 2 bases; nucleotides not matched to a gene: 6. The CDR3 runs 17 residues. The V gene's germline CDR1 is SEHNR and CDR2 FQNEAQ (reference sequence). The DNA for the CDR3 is TGTGCCAGCAGCTTAGGGGGGACTAGCGGTGAGCAAGAGACCCAGTACTTC. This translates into CASSLGGTSGEQETQYF.

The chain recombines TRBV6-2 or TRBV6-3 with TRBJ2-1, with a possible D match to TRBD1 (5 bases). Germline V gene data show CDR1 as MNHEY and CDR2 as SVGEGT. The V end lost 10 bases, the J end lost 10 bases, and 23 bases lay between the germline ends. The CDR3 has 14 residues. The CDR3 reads CATGQGRLLREQFF. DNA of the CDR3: TGTGCCACCGGACAAGGCAGGCTCCTTAGAGAGCAGTTCTTC.

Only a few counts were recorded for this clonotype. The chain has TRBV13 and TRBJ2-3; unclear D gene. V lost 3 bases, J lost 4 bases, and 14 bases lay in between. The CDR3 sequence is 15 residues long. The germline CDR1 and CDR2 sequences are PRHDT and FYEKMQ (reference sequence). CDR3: CASSFGRLTSDTQYF. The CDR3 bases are TGTGCCAGCAGCTTCGGCAGGCTTACATCAGATACGCAGTATTTT.

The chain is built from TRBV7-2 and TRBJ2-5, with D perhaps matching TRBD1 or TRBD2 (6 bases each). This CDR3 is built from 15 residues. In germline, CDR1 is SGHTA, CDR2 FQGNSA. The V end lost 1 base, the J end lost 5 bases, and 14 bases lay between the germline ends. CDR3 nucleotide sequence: TGTGCCAGCAGCTTAGGGGGGGCGCAGCGGGAGACCCAGTACTTC. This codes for CASSLGGAQRETQYF.

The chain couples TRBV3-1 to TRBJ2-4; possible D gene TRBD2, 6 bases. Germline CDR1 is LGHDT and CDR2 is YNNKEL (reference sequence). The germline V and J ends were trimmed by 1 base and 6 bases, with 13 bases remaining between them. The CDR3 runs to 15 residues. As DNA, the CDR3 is TGTGCCAGCAGCCAAGGGGGCGGGATGGGAAACATTCAGTACTTC. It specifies CASSQGGGMGNIQYF.

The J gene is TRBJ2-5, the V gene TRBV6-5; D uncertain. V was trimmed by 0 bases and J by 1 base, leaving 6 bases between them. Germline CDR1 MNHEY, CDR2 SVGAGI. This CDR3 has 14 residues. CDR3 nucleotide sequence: TGTGCCAGCAGTTACTCGATTATCCAAGAGACCCAGTACTTC. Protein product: CASSYSIIQETQYF.

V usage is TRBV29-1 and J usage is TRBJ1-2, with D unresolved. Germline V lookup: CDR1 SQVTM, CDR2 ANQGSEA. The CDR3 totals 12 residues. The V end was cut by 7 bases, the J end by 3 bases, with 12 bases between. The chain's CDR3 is CSANSGDYGYTF. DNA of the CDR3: TGCAGCGCCAATAGCGGGGACTATGGCTACACCTTC. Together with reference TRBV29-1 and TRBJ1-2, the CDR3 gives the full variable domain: SAVISQKPSRDICQRGTSLTIQCQVDSQVTMMFWYRQQPGQSLTLIATANQGSEATYESGFVIDKFPISRPNLTFSTLTVSNMSPEDSSIYLCSANSGDYGYTFGSGTRLTVV.

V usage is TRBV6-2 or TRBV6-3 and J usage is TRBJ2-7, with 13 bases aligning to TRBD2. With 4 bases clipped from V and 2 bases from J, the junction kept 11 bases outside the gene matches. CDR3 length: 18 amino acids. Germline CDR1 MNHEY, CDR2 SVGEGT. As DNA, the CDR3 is TGTGCCAGCAGTTCCATCACAAAGGGACTAGCGGGGACCTACGAGCAGTACTTC. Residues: CASSSITKGLAGTYEQYF.

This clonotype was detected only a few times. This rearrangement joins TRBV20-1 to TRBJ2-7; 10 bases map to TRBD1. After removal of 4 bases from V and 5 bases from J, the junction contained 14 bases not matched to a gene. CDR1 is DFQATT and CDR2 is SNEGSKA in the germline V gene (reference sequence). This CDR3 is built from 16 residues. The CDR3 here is CSAKGPVGTGANEQYF. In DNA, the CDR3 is TGCAGTGCTAAGGGACCGGTTGGGACAGGGGCGAACGAGCAGTACTTC.